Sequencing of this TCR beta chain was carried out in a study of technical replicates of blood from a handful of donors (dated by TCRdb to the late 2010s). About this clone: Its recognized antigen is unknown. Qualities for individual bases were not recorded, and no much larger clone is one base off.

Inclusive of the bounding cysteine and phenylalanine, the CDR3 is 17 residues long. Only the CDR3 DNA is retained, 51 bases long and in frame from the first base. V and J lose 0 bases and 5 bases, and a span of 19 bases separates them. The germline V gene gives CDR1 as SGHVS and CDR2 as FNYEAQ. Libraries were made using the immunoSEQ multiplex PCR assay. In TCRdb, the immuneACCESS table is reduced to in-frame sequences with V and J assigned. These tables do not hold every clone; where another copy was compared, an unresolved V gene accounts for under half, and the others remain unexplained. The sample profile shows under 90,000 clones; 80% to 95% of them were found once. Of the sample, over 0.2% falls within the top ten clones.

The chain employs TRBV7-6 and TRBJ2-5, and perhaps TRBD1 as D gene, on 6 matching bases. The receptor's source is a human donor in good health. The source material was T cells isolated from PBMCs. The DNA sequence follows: TGTGCCAGCAGCTTAGCGAGCTTGGGGGCCGTGCGGGAGACCCAGTACTTC. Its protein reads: CASSLASLGAVRETQYF.